What follows are 29 T cell receptor beta chains derived from one specimen sequenced in a study of blood T cell repertoires in COVID-19. Generated by immunoSEQ multiplex PCR, the TCRdb table keeps only in-frame clones and is missing some. The sample consists of around 75,000 clones, 88% of them appearing once. Sequencing was performed on peripheral blood. The receptors originated from a human donor in a cohort sampled during active COVID-19.

The chain is built from TRBV5-6 and TRBJ2-7, with TRBD1 matching 12 bases. Germline trimming cut 4 bases from V and 6 bases from J; bases unmatched to any gene: 5. The CDR3 length is 14 residues. The V gene's germline CDR1 is SGHDT and CDR2 YYEEEE. The DNA for the CDR3 is TGTGCCAGCAGCCATCCGGGACAGGGGGCCGAGCAGTACTTC. Translation: CASSHPGQGAEQYF.

The chain links TRBV7-9 to TRBJ1-2, with D tentatively TRBD1 (6 bases). The CDR3 runs 14 residues. With 4 bases removed from V and 6 bases from J, the gap between germline ends came to 15 bases. Germline V CDR1 and CDR2: SEHNR, FQNEAQ (reference sequence). The CDR3 here is CASSSNTGRDGYTF. CDR3 sequence (DNA): TGTGCCAGCAGCTCCAACACAGGGCGGGATGGCTACACCTTC.

The rearrangement links TRBV25-1 to TRBJ2-1; no clear D gene. Trimming shortened V by 3 bases and J by 4 bases, and 16 bases separated the two germline ends. This CDR3 region has 16 residues. Germline V gene lookup returns CDR1 MGHDK and CDR2 SYGVNS. The chain's CDR3 is CASSDHARPPYNEQFF. In nucleotides, the CDR3 is TGTGCCAGCAGTGATCACGCTAGACCCCCGTACAATGAGCAGTTCTTC.

The CDR3, as DNA: TGTGCCAGCAGTTTATGGGCTAGCGGTACCGGGGAGCTGTTTTTT. As protein: CASSLWASGTGELFF. This sequence joins TRBV27 and TRBJ2-2; 7 positions match TRBD2. Germline V gene lookup returns CDR1 MNHEY and CDR2 SMNVEV (reference sequence). The CDR3 covers 15 residues. V was pared by 1 base and J by 5 bases, with 4 bases of the junction left unmatched.

The rearrangement links TRBV19 to TRBJ2-1; 14 bases map to TRBD2. V was clipped by 3 bases and J by 10 bases; unmatched bases: 8. CDR3 length equals 16 residues. Germline V CDR1 and CDR2: LNHDA, SQIVND (reference sequence). The CDR3 DNA reads TGTGCCAGTAGTATTACGGGACTAGCGGGAGAGGAAGAGCAGTTCTTC. Residues: CASSITGLAGEEEQFF.

The J gene is TRBJ2-7, the V gene TRBV6-5; 11 nucleotides line up with TRBD2. Looked up from germline, CDR1 is MNHEY and CDR2 is SVGAGI. The length of the CDR3 is 14 residues. V was clipped by 7 bases and J by 0 bases; unmatched bases: 2. The CDR3 coding sequence is TGTGCCAGCATGACTAGCGGGAACTCCTACGAGCAGTACTTC. Translating it yields CASMTSGNSYEQYF.

This chain links TRBV29-1 with TRBJ2-5; D call uncertain. The CDR3 extends over 11 amino acids. Between the trimmed V and J ends, which lost 4 bases and 5 bases, there was a span of 8 bases. Germline V gene lookup returns CDR1 SQVTM and CDR2 ANQGSEA. The CDR3 loop reads CSVVPRETQYF. In DNA form, the CDR3 reads TGCAGCGTTGTGCCCCGGGAGACCCAGTACTTC.

The V and J genes are TRBV5-1 and TRBJ1-2; possibly TRBD1 for D (6 bases). The V and J ends lost 4 bases and 0 bases respectively, with 16 bases between them. The length of the CDR3 is 16 residues. Germline V gene data show CDR1 as SGHRS and CDR2 as YFSETQ. Written as DNA, the CDR3 is TGCGCCAGCAGCCTAACTTGGGACACCCCTAACTATGGCTACACCTTC. Translated: CASSLTWDTPNYGYTF. Full variable domain (remainder filled in from reference TRBV5-1 and TRBJ1-2): KAGVTQTPRYLIKTRGQQVTLSCSPISGHRSVSWYQQTPGQGLQFLFEYFSETQRNKGNFPGRFSGRQFSNSRSEMNVSTLELGDSALYLCASSLTWDTPNYGYTFGSGTRLTVV.

The V gene is TRBV2, the J gene TRBJ2-7, with a weak D call TRBD2 (6 bases). The germline V and J ends were trimmed by 6 bases and 0 bases, with 12 bases remaining between them. The germline V gene has CDR1 SNHLY and CDR2 FYNNEI. The CDR3 has 14 amino acids. The CDR3 nucleotides read TGTGCCAGCAGCGTGGAGGGGAGCTCCTACGAGCAGTACTTC. Encoded protein: CASSVEGSSYEQYF.

The chain carries TRBV27 and TRBJ2-2; D unresolved. Trimming stripped 8 bases from V and 3 bases from J, with 13 bases between. CDR1 and CDR2 (germline): MNHEY, SMNVEV (reference sequence). CDR3 length: 14 amino acids. The CDR3 nucleotides are TGTGCCAGCGGCCCCTTTGAAGACACCGGGGAGCTGTTTTTT. Amino acid sequence: CASGPFEDTGELFF.

This clone was seen once. The chain combines TRBV19 with TRBJ2-7, with 7 bases lining up with TRBD1. The CDR3 runs 14 residues. Germline trimming cut 5 bases from V and 5 bases from J; bases unmatched to any gene: 9. CDR1 and CDR2 from the germline V gene are LNHDA and SQIVND (reference sequence). The chain's CDR3 is CASSFRGQSNEQYF. The CDR3 nucleotides are TGTGCCAGTAGTTTCCGGGGACAGAGCAACGAGCAGTACTTC.

This clone was seen a single time. V is TRBV10-3 and J is TRBJ2-3; 8 nucleotides align to TRBD1. CDR3 length: 17 residues. CDR1 and CDR2 (germline): ENHRY, SYGVKD. The V gene end was trimmed by 6 bases and the J gene end by 2 bases; junction bases not matched to a gene: 13. In DNA, the CDR3 is TGTGCCATCAGCCGCGACAGGGGCCTTAAGGACACAGATACGCAGTATTTT. Protein: CAISRDRGLKDTDTQYF.

CDR3 DNA: TGTGCCATGACAGGTGGCCGGGAAAAACTGTTTTTT. Translating gives CAMTGGREKLFF. The chain joins TRBV10-3 to TRBJ1-4, with a tentative D call TRBD1 (6 bases). The ends were cut back, 9 bases at V and 8 bases at J, with 13 bases in the middle. Looked up from germline, CDR1 is ENHRY and CDR2 is SYGVKD. This CDR3 region has 12 residues.

The chain joins TRBV7-3 to TRBJ2-1; D unclear. Germline CDR1 SGHTA, CDR2 FQGTGA. The CDR3 totals 13 residues. Trimming removed 5 bases from V and 0 bases from J, with 5 bases in between. The CDR3 sequence: CASSEASYNEQFF. For the CDR3, the DNA is TGTGCCAGCAGCGAGGCCTCCTACAATGAGCAGTTCTTC.

The rearrangement links TRBV12-3 or TRBV12-4 to TRBJ2-7; D is possibly TRBD1 (6 bases). Trimming removed 5 bases at V and 4 bases at J, with 12 bases between. This CDR3 region has 13 residues. The CDR3 coding sequence is TGTGCCAGCAGTCCCGGACAGCCATACGAGCAGTACTTC. Translation gives CASSPGQPYEQYF.

The chain links TRBV6-5 to TRBJ1-6, with TRBD1 matching over 8 bases. Germline loops: CDR1 MNHEY, CDR2 SVGAGI. The CDR3 consists of 16 residues. The J segment lost 10 bases and the V segment lost 0 bases, leaving 8 bases of the junction unmatched. The CDR3 reads CASSYSSDRVGSPLHF. DNA of the CDR3: TGTGCCAGCAGTTACTCTTCGGACAGGGTTGGGTCACCCCTCCACTTT.

V is TRBV20-1 and J is TRBJ2-3; 7 positions match TRBD2. Germline V gives CDR1 DFQATT, CDR2 SNEGSKA (reference sequence). The V segment lost 3 bases and the J segment 5 bases; nucleotides outside the gene matches: 8. CDR3 length equals 14 residues. DNA for the CDR3: TGCAGTGCTAGTACTGCGGGAGTGGAAGATACGCAGTATTTT. Translating it yields CSASTAGVEDTQYF.

This chain joins TRBV28 and TRBJ1-1; D ambiguous. Germline CDR1 reads MDHEN; CDR2 reads SYDVKM. This CDR3 spans 12 amino acids. V lost 3 bases, J lost 7 bases, and 9 bases lay in between. In nucleotides, the CDR3 is TGTGCCAGCAGTTTTCACTTGCGTGAAGCTTTCTTT. Its protein is CASSFHLREAFF.

For the CDR3, the DNA is TGTGCCAGTAGTATAAGGGGCTCTAGCGGGAGGAGGGGGCCCAATGAGCAGTTCTTC. Translation gives CASSIRGSSGRRGPNEQFF. The genes are TRBV19 and TRBJ2-1; 11 bases are shared with TRBD2. Trimming took 2 bases from V and 6 from J; bases not matched to a gene: 15. The CDR3 runs 19 residues. CDR1 is LNHDA and CDR2 is SQIVND in the germline V gene (reference sequence). The full variable domain, completed using reference TRBV19 and TRBJ2-1, is DGGITQSPKYLFRKEGQNVTLSCEQNLNHDAMYWYRQDPGQGLRLIYYSQIVNDFQKGDIAEGYSVSREKKESFPLTVTSAQKNPTAFYLCASSIRGSSGRRGPNEQFFGPGTRLTVL.

The J gene is TRBJ2-3, the V gene TRBV7-3, with D possibly being TRBD2 (6 bases). This CDR3 has 13 residues. V was clipped by 5 bases and J by 3 bases, with 9 bases between them. Germline V gene sequence: CDR1 SGHTA, CDR2 FQGTGA. Written as DNA, the CDR3 is TGTGCCAGCAGCGCGGGACCTACAGATACGCAGTATTTT. The encoded protein is CASSAGPTDTQYF.

The chain links TRBV19 to TRBJ2-3; TRBD1 is a possible D gene (6 bases). The CDR3 has 14 amino acids. The germline V gene has CDR1 LNHDA and CDR2 SQIVND (reference sequence). Trimming cost V 8 bases and J 0 bases, with 12 bases left between them. CDR3 DNA: TGTGCCAGTTCGGACAGACCCAGCACAGATACGCAGTATTTT. This translates into CASSDRPSTDTQYF.

This chain uses TRBV11-2 with TRBJ1-1, with D unclear. The CDR3 runs to 15 residues. V was cut by 4 bases and J by 0 bases, with 12 bases left in between. Germline V CDR1 and CDR2: SGHAT, FQNNGV. The CDR3 protein is CASSSHTLLNTEAFF. In DNA, the CDR3 is TGTGCCAGCAGCTCTCACACCCTTCTGAACACTGAAGCTTTCTTT. Together with reference TRBV11-2 and TRBJ1-1, the CDR3 gives the full variable domain: EAGVAQSPRYKIIEKRQSVAFWCNPISGHATLYWYQQILGQGPKLLIQFQNNGVVDDSQLPKDRFSAERLKGVDSTLKIQPAKLEDSAVYLCASSSHTLLNTEAFFGQGTRLTVV.

V usage is TRBV5-6 and J usage is TRBJ1-2; D possibly corresponds to TRBD1 (6 bases). The germline CDR1 and CDR2 sequences are SGHDT and YYEEEE. The CDR3 spans 16 residues. V was cut by 3 bases and J by 4 bases, with 19 bases left in between. The CDR3 sequence: CASSYQGTGNAYGYTF. DNA of the CDR3: TGTGCCAGCAGCTACCAGGGCACAGGGAACGCCTATGGCTACACCTTC.

This CDR3 reads CASSQGTGVGEQYF. For the CDR3, the DNA is TGTGCCAGCAGCCAAGGGACAGGGGTCGGCGAGCAGTACTTC. The rearrangement links TRBV3-1 (or the pseudogene TRBV3-2) to TRBJ2-7, with TRBD1 matching over 9 bases. Germline V gene lookup returns CDR1 LGHDT and CDR2 YNNKEL (reference sequence). The CDR3 extends over 14 amino acids. V dropped 1 base and J dropped 6; count of bases not matched to a gene: 4.

The chain recombines TRBV7-3 with TRBJ2-1; unclear D gene. The CDR3 covers 13 residues. V was cut by 6 bases and J by 5 bases, with 11 bases left in between. CDR1 is SGHTA, CDR2 FQGTGA, per germline. CDR3 sequence reads: CASSWSADNEQFF. The CDR3 coding sequence is TGTGCCAGCAGTTGGAGCGCGGACAATGAGCAGTTCTTC.

This sequence joins TRBV5-5 and TRBJ1-3, with 7 nucleotides matching TRBD1. The length of the CDR3 is 16 residues. The V segment lost 5 bases and the J segment 0 bases; nucleotides outside the gene matches: 8. The germline CDR1 and CDR2 sequences are SGHKS and YYEKEE (reference sequence). This CDR3 is CASSLQGDSSGNTIYF. Here the CDR3 DNA reads TGTGCCAGCAGTTTGCAGGGGGATAGCTCTGGAAACACCATATATTTT.

V is TRBV19 and J is TRBJ2-1; D remains unclear. This CDR3 region has 14 residues. Germline CDR1 and CDR2: LNHDA and SQIVND (reference sequence). Trimming took 4 bases from V and 4 from J, leaving 11 bases between them. The CDR3 DNA follows: TGTGCCAGTAGTACCAGCGTTGTATACAATGAGCAGTTCTTC. This codes for CASSTSVVYNEQFF.

V gene TRBV11-3 combines with J gene TRBJ2-6; tentatively, D is TRBD1 (6 bases). The CDR3 spans 16 residues. V lost 5 bases, J lost 3 bases, and 14 bases lay in between. Germline values: CDR1 SGHNT, CDR2 YENEEA. CDR3 residues: CASSAVGGGGANVLTF. DNA for the CDR3: TGTGCCAGCAGCGCCGTTGGGGGCGGTGGGGCCAACGTCCTGACTTTC.

V gene TRBV5-1 combines with J gene TRBJ1-1; TRBD1 aligns across 10 bases. The CDR3 runs to 16 residues. Germline CDR1 is SGHRS and CDR2 is YFSETQ. V lost 8 bases and J lost 0; bases outside the gene matches: 10. The CDR3: CASSTGGGGLNTEAFF. In DNA form, the CDR3 reads TGCGCCAGTTCGACAGGGGGCGGCGGTTTGAACACTGAAGCTTTCTTT.